This T cell receptor (beta chain) stems from a study of blood T cell repertoires in COVID-19. Study background: Material from acute and convalescent COVID-19 was sourced from the United States, Italy and Spain. PBMCs, B-cell-depleted T cells, or T cells were the source of the cDNA or gDNA that made up the material.

V shed 4 bases and J 6 bases; nucleotides not matched to a gene: 5. The germline CDR1 and CDR2 sequences are LNHDA and SQIVND (reference sequence). CDR3 size: 15 residues. The authors' processing: Nucleated cell number was recorded as an estimate derived from reference gene primer amplification. Generated by immunoSEQ multiplex PCR, the TCRdb table keeps only in-frame clones and is missing some. That table is the source of V, J and clone size, and D and trimming were worked out from the DNA. The repertoire holds some 87,000 clones, with approximately 80% as singletons. The clonotype originates from a human donor in a cohort sampled during active COVID-19. Sequencing was done on a sample of peripheral blood. The chain carries TRBV19 and TRBJ2-3; 12 bases map to TRBD2. CDR3 DNA: TGTGCCAGTAGTACCCCTAGCGGGGGGGTCGATACGCAGTATTTT. Protein: CASSTPSGGVDTQYF.